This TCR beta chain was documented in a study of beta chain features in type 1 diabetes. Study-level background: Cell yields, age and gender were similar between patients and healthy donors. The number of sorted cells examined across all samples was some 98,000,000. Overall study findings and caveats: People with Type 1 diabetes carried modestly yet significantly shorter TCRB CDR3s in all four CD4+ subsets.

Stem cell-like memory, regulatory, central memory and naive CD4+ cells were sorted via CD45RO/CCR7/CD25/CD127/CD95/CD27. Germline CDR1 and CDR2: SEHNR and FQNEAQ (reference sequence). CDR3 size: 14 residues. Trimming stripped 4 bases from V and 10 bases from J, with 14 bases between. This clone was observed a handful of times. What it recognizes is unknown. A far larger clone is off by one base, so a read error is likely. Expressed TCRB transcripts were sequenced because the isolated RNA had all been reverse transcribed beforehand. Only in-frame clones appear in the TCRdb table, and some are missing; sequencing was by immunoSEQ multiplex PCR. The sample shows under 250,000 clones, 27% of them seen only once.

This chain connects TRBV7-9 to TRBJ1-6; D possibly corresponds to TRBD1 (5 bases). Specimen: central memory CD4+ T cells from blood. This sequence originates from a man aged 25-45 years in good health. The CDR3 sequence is CASSSGTAQSPLHF. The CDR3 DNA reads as TGTGCCAGCAGCTCCGGGACCGCTCAATCACCCCTCCACTTT.